This T cell receptor beta chain was recorded in a study of blood T cell repertoires in COVID-19. The protocol was immunoSEQ multiplex PCR, while the TCRdb copy is restricted to in-frame clones and leaves out a portion. The sample records about 200,000 clones, more than 70% being singletons. The sample was PBMCs or T cells enriched from blood (not recorded which). The clonotype originates from a woman younger than 35 who had recovered from COVID-19.

CDR3 sequence: CASSPEAGGRGYTF. The CDR3 bases are TGTGCCAGCAGTCCAGAGGCAGGGGGTCGTGGCTACACCTTC. The gene calls are TRBV28 and TRBJ1-2; TRBD1 agrees at 7 bases. The germline gives CDR1 MDHEN, CDR2 SYDVKM. This CDR3 is built from 14 residues. V lost 5 bases to trimming and J lost 7 bases; unmatched junction nucleotides: 10.